These 26 T cell receptor beta chains came from one sample sequenced in a study of T cells in Graves' hyperthyroidism and ophthalmopathy. Amplified regions were TCR beta CDR3 sequences from RNA transcripts. A first-round RT-PCR of the TCR CDR3 used the HTBI primer set. One entry per CDR3 protein, called by TCRdb with MiXCR from the multiplex PCR reads. The sample lists 500,000 to 550,000 distinct CDR3 sequences; about a fifth were seen once. The sequencing sample was made of blood. Source of these receptors: a man in his late teens or twenties with Graves' hyperthyroidism.

In its sample, this clonotype was seen a few times. The rearrangement links TRBV7-9 to TRBJ1-2; 10 positions agree with TRBD1. The V and J ends lost 5 bases and 4 bases, in that order; junction bases with no gene match: 7. Germline V lookup: CDR1 SEHNR, CDR2 FQNEAQ (reference sequence). The CDR3 runs to 15 residues. CDR3 bases: TGTGCCAGCAGCCCGGGGACAGGGGAAGGCTATGGCTACACCTTC. It encodes CASSPGTGEGYGYTF. Full variable domain (rest looked up from reference TRBV7-9 and TRBJ1-2): DTGVSQNPRHKITKRGQNVTFRCDPISEHNRLYWYRQTLGQGPEFLTYFQNEAQLEKSRLLSDRFSAERPKGSFSTLEIQRTEQGDSAMYLCASSPGTGEGYGYTFGSGTRLTVV.

This clonotype was counted at least ten times. This rearrangement joins TRBV28 to TRBJ1-1; D gene ambiguous. CDR3 size: 14 residues. The ends were cut back, 7 bases at V and 6 bases at J, with 18 bases in the middle. Germline lookup yields CDR1 MDHEN and CDR2 SYDVKM. The CDR3 protein is CASTLTPTDAEAFF. Here the CDR3 DNA reads TGTGCCAGCACCTTGACCCCAACCGACGCTGAAGCTTTCTTT. Supplemented by reference TRBV28 and TRBJ1-1, the full variable domain reads DVKVTQSSRYLVKRTGEKVFLECVQDMDHENMFWYRQDPGLGLRLIYFSYDVKMKEKGDIPEGYSVSREKKERFSLILESASTNQTSMYLCASTLTPTDAEAFFGQGTRLTVV.

CDR3 in amino acids: CASGGAESQETQYF. The CDR3 coding sequence is TGTGCCAGCGGGGGGGCAGAATCCCAAGAGACCCAGTACTTC. The gene calls are TRBV12-3 or TRBV12-4 and TRBJ2-5; tentatively, D is TRBD2 (7 bases). V was cut by 8 bases and J by 1 base, with 14 bases left in between. The CDR3 loop spans 14 amino acids.

V and J are TRBV28 and TRBJ2-7; TRBD2 is a possible D gene (7 bases). Germline V gene sequence: CDR1 MDHEN, CDR2 SYDVKM. The CDR3 is 14 residues long. The V end was cut by 6 bases, the J end by 4 bases, with 16 bases between. The CDR3 here is CASSQNGGLYEQYF. The CDR3 region has the DNA TGTGCCAGCAGCCAGAACGGGGGGCTTTACGAGCAGTACTTC. Together with reference TRBV28 and TRBJ2-7, the CDR3 gives the full variable domain: DVKVTQSSRYLVKRTGEKVFLECVQDMDHENMFWYRQDPGLGLRLIYFSYDVKMKEKGDIPEGYSVSREKKERFSLILESASTNQTSMYLCASSQNGGLYEQYFGPGTRLTVT.

In its sample, this clonotype was seen many times. This chain links TRBV14 with TRBJ1-3, with D perhaps matching TRBD1 (5 bases). Trimming cost V 1 base and J 2 bases, with 6 bases left between them. Germline CDR1 reads SGHDN; CDR2 reads FVKESK. This CDR3 region has 14 residues. This CDR3 is CASSQVGAGNTIYF. For the CDR3, the DNA is TGTGCCAGCAGCCAAGTAGGGGCTGGAAACACCATATATTTT. Using reference TRBV14 and TRBJ1-3 for the parts outside the CDR3, the full variable domain is EAGVTQFPSHSVIEKGQTVTLRCDPISGHDNLYWYRRVMGKEIKFLLHFVKESKQDESGMPNNRFLAERTGGTYSTLKVQPAELEDSGVYFCASSQVGAGNTIYFGEGSWLTVV.

The genes are TRBV5-1 and TRBJ2-7; D might be TRBD1 or TRBD2, each matching 5 bases. V was trimmed by 3 bases and J by 2 bases, leaving 12 bases between them. The CDR3 is 14 amino acids. Germline CDR1 reads SGHRS; CDR2 reads YFSETQ. The CDR3, as DNA: TGCGCCAGCAGCTCCGGGGCAGAGACCTACGAGCAGTACTTC. This gives the protein CASSSGAETYEQYF.

This clonotype was recorded many times. In DNA form, the CDR3 reads TGTGCCAGCAGCCGGGACAGGGGTGCCTATGGCTACACCTTC. It encodes CASSRDRGAYGYTF. The chain recombines TRBV7-2 with TRBJ1-2; 10 positions match TRBD1. CDR3 length equals 14 residues. Germline V gene data show CDR1 as SGHTA and CDR2 as FQGNSA. The V and J ends lost 5 bases and 4 bases, in that order; junction bases with no gene match: 4.

The V call is TRBV20-1, the J call TRBJ2-5; D remains ambiguous. Germline V gene lookup returns CDR1 DFQATT and CDR2 SNEGSKA (reference sequence). The length of the CDR3 is 13 residues. Deletions cut 3 bases from V and 0 bases from J, with 8 bases between. This CDR3 is CSARASYQETQYF. The CDR3 DNA sequence: TGCAGTGCTAGGGCCTCGTACCAAGAGACCCAGTACTTC.

This rearrangement joins TRBV9 to TRBJ2-6; D ambiguous. Trimming pared 0 bases from V and 2 bases from J, leaving 6 bases between. CDR3 length: 15 amino acids. In germline, CDR1 is SGDLS, CDR2 YYNGEE. The CDR3 is CASSVAETGANVLTF. The CDR3 DNA reads as TGTGCCAGCAGCGTAGCTGAAACTGGGGCCAACGTCCTGACTTTC.

This clonotype was seen many times. The chain carries TRBV27 and TRBJ2-7; D call uncertain. The germline gives CDR1 MNHEY, CDR2 SMNVEV (reference sequence). The germline V and J ends were trimmed by 3 bases and 2 bases, with 8 bases remaining between them. The CDR3 extends over 13 amino acids. CDR3 coding DNA: TGTGCCAGCAGTTTGCAACGGGCCTACGAGCAGTACTTC. This encodes CASSLQRAYEQYF.

The chain recombines TRBV10-3 with TRBJ1-5; D is perhaps TRBD1 (5 bases). Per germline, CDR1 ENHRY and CDR2 SYGVKD. The CDR3 has 16 residues. The DNA of the CDR3 is TGTTCCTACTCCGCGGAGGACACGGCGTTCTATCAGCCCCAGCATTTT. Its protein product is CSYSAEDTAFYQPQHF.

This rearrangement joins TRBV28 to TRBJ1-2, with 8 bases lining up with TRBD1. V lost 10 bases to trimming and J lost 3 bases; unmatched junction nucleotides: 7. The germline gives CDR1 MDHEN, CDR2 SYDVKM. This CDR3 is 13 amino acids long. CDR3 sequence reads: CATLDRGDYGYTF. The CDR3 region has the DNA TGTGCCACCCTCGACAGGGGAGACTATGGCTACACCTTC.

This clonotype came up many times. A much larger clone differs by one base, so this may be a read error. The V gene is TRBV2, the J gene TRBJ2-5, with TRBD1 as a possible D gene (7 bases). The germline V gene has CDR1 SNHLY and CDR2 FYNNEI. V lost 0 bases and J 4 bases, leaving 15 bases between the germline ends. The CDR3 is 16 amino acids. The CDR3 is CASSEAQTGTGETQYF. The CDR3 DNA is TGTGCCAGCAGTGAAGCCCAGACAGGGACTGGAGAGACCCAGTACTTC.

This clonotype has just a few counts. This rearrangement joins TRBV20-1 to TRBJ2-7, with D unresolved. Germline CDR1 DFQATT, CDR2 SNEGSKA (reference sequence). Trimming cost V 0 bases and J 2 bases, with 11 bases left between them. This CDR3 spans 14 amino acids. The CDR3: CSARDSSSPYEQYF. The CDR3, as DNA: TGCAGTGCTAGAGATAGCAGCTCCCCCTACGAGCAGTACTTC.

This clonotype was seen ten or more times. J is TRBJ1-1 and V is TRBV20-1; D perhaps matches TRBD1 (5 bases). This CDR3 is 14 amino acids long. V was cut by 5 bases and J by 0 bases, with 13 bases left in between. The V gene's germline CDR1 is DFQATT and CDR2 SNEGSKA (reference sequence). This CDR3 reads CSAPLEGLNTEAFF. CDR3 in DNA: TGCAGTGCTCCCCTAGAGGGACTGAACACTGAAGCTTTCTTT.

This clonotype was seen repeatedly, ten times or more. The J gene is TRBJ2-2, the V gene TRBV27; D gene unclear. Germline CDR1 reads MNHEY; CDR2 reads SMNVEV (reference sequence). The CDR3 runs to 13 residues. V lost 1 base and J 4 bases, leaving 4 bases between the germline ends. CDR3 sequence: CASSLLVTGELFF. In DNA form, the CDR3 reads TGTGCCAGCAGTTTATTGGTCACCGGGGAGCTGTTTTTT.

This clonotype was counted ten times or more. The rearrangement links TRBV28 to TRBJ2-7; D gene uncertain. Germline assignment: CDR1 MDHEN and CDR2 SYDVKM. The length of the CDR3 is 14 residues. V lost 6 bases and J lost 0, with 12 bases in between. CDR3 protein: CASRPNRNSYEQYF. As DNA, the CDR3 is TGTGCCAGCAGACCAAACAGAAACTCCTACGAGCAGTACTTC.

This clonotype was detected ten times or more. J is TRBJ1-1 and V is TRBV6-4; 7 nucleotides line up with TRBD1. Germline CDR1 MRHNA, CDR2 SNTAGT. V lost 6 bases to trimming and J lost 2 bases; unmatched junction nucleotides: 24. This CDR3 comprises 20 residues. The CDR3 DNA follows: TGTGCCAGCAGACCCCAGAGACTTGTGACAGGGAGATTTGGAAACACTGAAGCTTTCTTT. Translating gives CASRPQRLVTGRFGNTEAFF.

This clonotype occurred many times. The CDR3 nucleotides read TGTGCCAGCAGGTCCCAGGGTCAGACCCAGTACTTC. Amino acids: CASRSQGQTQYF. The chain couples TRBV6-5 to TRBJ2-5; tentative D call: TRBD1 (5 bases). The CDR3 loop spans 12 amino acids. Germline-derived CDR1 and CDR2 are MNHEY and SVGAGI. With 6 bases removed from V and 6 bases from J, the gap between germline ends came to 11 bases.

The chain combines TRBV6-1 with TRBJ2-7; D uncertain. The V end was cut by 6 bases, the J end by 2 bases, with 14 bases between. CDR1 and CDR2 (germline): MNHNS, SASEGT. CDR3 length: 14 amino acids. CDR3 in DNA: TGTGCCAGCAGCGACGGCCCCGGCCCCTACGAGCAGTACTTC. It translates to CASSDGPGPYEQYF.

This clonotype came up many times. The J gene is TRBJ1-1, the V gene TRBV12-3 or TRBV12-4; no firm D call. The V end lost 3 bases, the J end lost 3 bases, and 8 bases lay between the germline ends. This CDR3 is 13 amino acids long. Here the CDR3 reads CASSLTVDTEAFF. CDR3 nucleotides: TGTGCCAGCAGTTTGACGGTCGACACTGAAGCTTTCTTT.

The V gene is TRBV5-1, the J gene TRBJ2-7, with D possibly being TRBD1 or TRBD2 (5 bases each). V lost 4 bases and J lost 6, with 26 bases in between. From germline, CDR1 is SGHRS and CDR2 YFSETQ. The CDR3 loop spans 17 amino acids. The CDR3, as DNA: TGCGCCAGCAGCCCGATGCCCCGGGACCGAGGATCCCTCGAGCAGTACTTC. This sequence encodes CASSPMPRDRGSLEQYF.

A remark on this clonotype: A read error may account for a junction end that differs from germline. The DNA of the CDR3 is TGTGCCAGCACTTCCACAGAGGATGGCACTGATGCTTTCTTT. It specifies CASTSTEDGTDAFF. The rearrangement links TRBV27 to TRBJ1-1; D is unresolved. The V gene's germline CDR1 is MNHEY and CDR2 SMNVEV (reference sequence). The CDR3 is 14 amino acids.

Concerning this clonotype: Just one base apart from a much larger clone, this may be a read error. The chain combines TRBV28 with TRBJ1-5; D unresolved. CDR3 length: 14 amino acids. Germline values: CDR1 MDHEN, CDR2 SYDVKM. CDR3 residues: CASIRRGINQPQRF. The CDR3 DNA follows: TGTGCCAGCATCCGACGGGGTATCAATCAGCCCCAGCGTTTT.

This clonotype was seen more than once but under ten times. The chain has TRBV13 and TRBJ2-2; D not certain. Germline V gives CDR1 PRHDT, CDR2 FYEKMQ (reference sequence). The CDR3 covers 12 residues. Trimming left V 8 bases short and J 4 bases short, with 8 bases between. For the CDR3, the DNA is TGTGCCAGCCGGACGTTCACCGGGGAGCTGTTTTTT. It specifies CASRTFTGELFF. The full variable domain, completed using reference TRBV13 and TRBJ2-2, is AAGVIQSPRHLIKEKRETATLKCYPIPRHDTVYWYQQGPGQDPQFLISFYEKMQSDKGSIPDRFSAQQFSDYHSELNMSSLELGDSALYFCASRTFTGELFFGEGSRLTVL.

This clonotype was recorded at least ten times. This chain connects TRBV28 to TRBJ2-2; D remains ambiguous. The CDR3 runs 11 residues. Per the germline V gene, CDR1 is MDHEN and CDR2 is SYDVKM. The ends were cut back, 3 bases at V and 7 bases at J, with 3 bases in the middle. The chain's CDR3 is CASSFIGELFF. CDR3 nucleotide sequence: TGTGCCAGCAGTTTTATCGGGGAGCTGTTTTTT.